This T cell receptor (beta chain) derives from a study of graft-versus-host responses after intestinal transplantation. This clone has a single count. The antigen remains undetermined. Study-wide results and caveats: Early post-transplant declines in HvG were associated with peak levels of circulating GvH clones. Marrow from the recipient contained GvH clones, some of which had appeared first in ileum or blood.

Produced via immunoSEQ multiplex PCR; TCRdb's table is partial and in-frame only. The sample carries roughly 70,000 clones, roughly 84% recorded once. The junction had 1 base not matched to a gene; V was cut back by 1 base and J by 3 bases. This CDR3 is built from 15 residues. The germline gives CDR1 SGHDT, CDR2 YYEEEE. This clonotype was obtained from a human donor who was the organ donor for an intestinal transplant. The material sequenced was unstimulated CD4+ T cells sorted from spleen or lymph node cells, taken before transplant. This chain joins TRBV5-6 and TRBJ2-1; 10 bases match TRBD2. Here the CDR3 reads CASSLTSGDYNEQFF. CDR3 nucleotides: TGTGCCAGCAGCTTGACTAGCGGGGACTACAATGAGCAGTTCTTC.